The rows below give T cell receptor beta chains drawn from one sample of a study of spatial heterogeneity in lung cancer. TCRdb re-called the 5' RACE reads with MiXCR, one entry per CDR3 protein. The table includes under 35,000 distinct CDR3 sequences, roughly 5.4% detected once. This specimen was PBMCs, taken at follow-up. The origin of the receptors is a female donor with early-stage non-small cell lung cancer. Both conserved end residues are part of each CDR3. The D gene is left open where the match is weak. Only some rows state a clone size, as once, few, many or a class for expanded clones.

V: TRBV6-1
D: TRBD1
size: many
J: TRBJ1-1
CDR3: CASSEPGQGAQAFF
DNA: TGTGCCAGCAGTGAGCCGGGACAGGGGGCACAGGCTTTCTTT

V: TRBV4-2
D: TRBD2
size: medium-sized
J: TRBJ2-5
CDR3: CASSSRAGEGLRETQYF
DNA: TGTGCCAGCAGCTCGCGAGCGGGGGAGGGCCTTAGAGAGACCCAGTACTTC

V: TRBV3-1
D: NA
size: medium-sized
J: TRBJ1-1
CDR3: CASSQGAGNVAFF
DNA: TGTGCCAGCAGCCAAGGGGCAGGGAATGTGGCTTTCTTT

V: TRBV6-2/TRBV6-3
D: TRBD1
size: many
J: TRBJ1-5
CDR3: CASSSGTGGYQPQHF
DNA: TGTGCCAGCAGCTCCGGGACAGGGGGCTATCAGCCCCAGCATTTT

V: TRBV4-3
D: NA
size: many
J: TRBJ1-1
CDR3: CASSQGEGFRTMNTEAFF
DNA: TGCGCCAGCAGCCAAGGAGAAGGGTTCCGAACAATGAACACTGAAGCTTTCTTT

V: TRBV2
D: TRBD1
size: NA
J: TRBJ1-2
CDR3: CASRTSGTGGSGYTF
DNA: TGTGCCAGCAGAACTTCCGGGACAGGGGGCTCAGGCTACACCTTC

V: TRBV15
D: TRBD2
size: many
J: TRBJ2-3
CDR3: CATSGRAGDTQYF
DNA: TGTGCCACTAGCGGGAGGGCCGGGGATACGCAGTATTTT

V: TRBV20-1
D: NA
size: many
J: TRBJ2-3
CDR3: CSAATATSTDTQYF
DNA: TGCAGTGCCGCTACGGCAACTAGCACAGATACGCAGTATTTT

V: TRBV4-2
D: TRBD1
size: many
J: TRBJ1-3
CDR3: CASSQEGTGGTGNTIYF
DNA: TGTGCCAGCAGCCAAGAAGGGACAGGGGGCACTGGAAACACCATATATTTT

V: TRBV7-8
D: TRBD2
size: NA
J: TRBJ2-7
CDR3: CASSPKGLAGGPTYEQYF
DNA: TGTGCCAGCAGCCCCAAGGGGCTAGCGGGAGGGCCGACCTACGAGCAGTACTTC

V: TRBV2
D: TRBD1
size: many
J: TRBJ1-6
CDR3: CASTGQYNSPLHF
DNA: TGTGCCAGCACGGGACAGTATAATTCACCCCTCCACTTT

V: TRBV10-3
D: NA
size: many
J: TRBJ1-6
CDR3: CAISEYGQPNSPLHF
DNA: TGTGCCATCAGTGAATATGGGCAGCCCAATTCACCCCTCCACTTT

V: TRBV7-2
D: TRBD2
size: many
J: TRBJ2-1
CDR3: CASSLDSSGRNEQFF
DNA: TGTGCCAGCAGCTTAGACTCTAGCGGGAGAAATGAGCAGTTCTTC

V: TRBV10-3
D: TRBD1
size: many
J: TRBJ1-3
CDR3: CATGQGDESSSGNTIYF
DNA: TGTGCCACAGGACAGGGCGACGAGTCCAGCTCTGGAAACACCATATATTTT

V: TRBV12-3/TRBV12-4
D: NA
size: NA
J: TRBJ2-5
CDR3: CARGGSQETQYF
DNA: TGTGCCCGGGGTGGTTCCCAAGAGACCCAGTACTTC

V: TRBV2
D: NA
size: many
J: TRBJ2-3
CDR3: CASGALPGTDTQYF
DNA: TGTGCCAGCGGCGCCTTACCGGGCACAGATACGCAGTATTTT

V: TRBV3-1
D: NA
size: many
J: TRBJ1-2
CDR3: CASSQRGWDNYGYTF
DNA: TGTGCCAGCAGCCAGAGGGGATGGGATAACTATGGCTACACCTTC

V: TRBV7-2
D: NA
size: few
J: TRBJ2-3
CDR3: CASSEPPGPQYF
DNA: TGTGCCAGCAGTGAACCTCCTGGACCGCAGTATTTT

V: TRBV24-1
D: TRBD1
size: many
J: TRBJ2-2
CDR3: CATSDSERGHTGELFF
DNA: TGTGCCACCAGTGACTCGGAGAGGGGGCACACCGGGGAGCTGTTTTTT

V: TRBV6-5
D: NA
size: NA
J: TRBJ2-7
CDR3: CASSWGRLSYEQYF
DNA: TGTGCCAGCAGTTGGGGACGGCTCTCCTACGAGCAGTACTTC

V: TRBV3-1
D: NA
size: many
J: TRBJ2-3
CDR3: CASSPGGTDTQYF
DNA: TGTGCCAGCAGCCCCGGAGGGACAGATACGCAGTATTTT

V: TRBV20-1
D: NA
size: many
J: TRBJ2-2
CDR3: CSARDRRTNTGELFF
DNA: TGCAGTGCTAGAGATCGACGGACGAACACCGGGGAGCTGTTTTTT

V: TRBV6-5
D: NA
size: many
J: TRBJ1-1
CDR3: CASSRRTEMNTEAFF
DNA: TGTGCCAGCAGTCGTAGGACAGAAATGAACACTGAAGCTTTCTTT

V: TRBV5-1
D: TRBD1
size: few
J: TRBJ2-5
CDR3: CASSLGQGSRETQYF
DNA: TGCGCCAGCAGCTTGGGACAGGGGAGTAGGGAGACCCAGTACTTC

V: TRBV29-1
D: NA
size: many
J: TRBJ1-2
CDR3: CSVDKGGRHYGYTF
DNA: TGCAGCGTTGACAAGGGGGGCCGCCACTATGGCTACACCTTC

V: TRBV7-9
D: NA
size: few
J: TRBJ2-3
CDR3: CASSHLGVLDTQYF
DNA: TGTGCCAGCAGCCATCTAGGAGTTCTGGATACGCAGTATTTT

V: TRBV20-1
D: TRBD2
size: many
J: TRBJ2-7
CDR3: CSARGEGYEQYF
DNA: TGCAGTGCTAGAGGGGAGGGATACGAGCAGTACTTC

V: TRBV27
D: TRBD1
size: few
J: TRBJ1-5
CDR3: CASTRTGVGNQPQHF
DNA: TGTGCCAGCACCCGGACAGGGGTCGGTAATCAGCCCCAGCATTTT

V: TRBV18
D: NA
size: few
J: TRBJ1-4
CDR3: CASSPGRNEKLFF
DNA: TGTGCCAGCTCACCGGGACGGAATGAAAAACTGTTTTTT

V: TRBV6-1
D: TRBD2
size: NA
J: TRBJ2-7
CDR3: CASSDVNQRGGYEQYF
DNA: TGTGCCAGCAGTGATGTTAACCAGCGGGGGGGCTACGAGCAGTACTTC

V: TRBV28
D: TRBD1
size: many
J: TRBJ1-1
CDR3: CASSSRQGREAFF
DNA: TGTGCCAGCAGTTCACGACAGGGAAGGGAAGCTTTCTTT

V: TRBV7-2
D: NA
size: NA
J: TRBJ2-1
CDR3: CASSNYNEQFF
DNA: TGTGCCAGCAGCAATTACAATGAGCAGTTCTTC